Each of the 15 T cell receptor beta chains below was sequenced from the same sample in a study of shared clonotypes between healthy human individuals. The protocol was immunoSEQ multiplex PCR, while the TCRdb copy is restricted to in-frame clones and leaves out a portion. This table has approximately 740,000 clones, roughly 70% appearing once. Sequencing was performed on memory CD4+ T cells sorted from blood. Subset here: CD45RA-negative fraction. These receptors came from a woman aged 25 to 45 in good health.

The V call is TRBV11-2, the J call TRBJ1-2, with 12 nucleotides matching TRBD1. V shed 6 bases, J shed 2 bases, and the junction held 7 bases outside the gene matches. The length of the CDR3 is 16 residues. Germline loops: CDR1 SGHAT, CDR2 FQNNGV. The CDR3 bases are TGTGCCAGCAGACCCACCGGGACAGGGGGCAACTATGGCTACACCTTC. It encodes CASRPTGTGGNYGYTF.

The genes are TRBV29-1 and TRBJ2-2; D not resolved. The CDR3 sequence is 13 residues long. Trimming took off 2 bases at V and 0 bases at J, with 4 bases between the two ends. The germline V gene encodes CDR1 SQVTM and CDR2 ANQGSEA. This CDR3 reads CSVEPSNTGELFF. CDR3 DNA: TGCAGCGTTGAACCCTCGAACACCGGGGAGCTGTTTTTT.

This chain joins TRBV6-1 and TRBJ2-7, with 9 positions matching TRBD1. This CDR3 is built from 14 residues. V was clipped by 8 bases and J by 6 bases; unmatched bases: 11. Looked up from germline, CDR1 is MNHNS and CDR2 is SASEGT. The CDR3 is CASERGQGGGEQYF. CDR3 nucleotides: TGTGCCAGCGAGAGGGGACAGGGCGGAGGCGAGCAGTACTTC.

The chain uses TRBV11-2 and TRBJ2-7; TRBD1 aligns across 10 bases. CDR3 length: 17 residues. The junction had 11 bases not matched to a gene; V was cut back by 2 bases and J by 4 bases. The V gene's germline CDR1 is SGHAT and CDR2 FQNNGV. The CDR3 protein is CASSLSLRQGAGYEQYF. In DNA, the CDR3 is TGTGCCAGCAGCTTATCCTTGCGACAGGGGGCCGGGTACGAGCAGTACTTC.

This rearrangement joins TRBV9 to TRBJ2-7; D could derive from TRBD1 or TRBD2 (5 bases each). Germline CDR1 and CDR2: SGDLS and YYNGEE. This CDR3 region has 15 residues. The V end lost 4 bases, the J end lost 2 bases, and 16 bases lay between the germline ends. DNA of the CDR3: TGTGCCAGCAGCCCCCACCGGGACCCTACCTACGAGCAGTACTTC. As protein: CASSPHRDPTYEQYF. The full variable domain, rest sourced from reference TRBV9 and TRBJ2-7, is DSGVTQTPKHLITATGQRVTLRCSPRSGDLSVYWYQQSLDQGLQFLIQYYNGEERAKGNILERFSAQQFPDLHSELNLSSLELGDSALYFCASSPHRDPTYEQYFGPGTRLTVT.

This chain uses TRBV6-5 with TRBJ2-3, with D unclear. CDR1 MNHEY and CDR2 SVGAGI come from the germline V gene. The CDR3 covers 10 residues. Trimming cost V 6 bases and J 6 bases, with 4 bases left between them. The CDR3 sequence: CASRGDTQYF. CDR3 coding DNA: TGTGCCAGCAGGGGTGATACGCAGTATTTT.

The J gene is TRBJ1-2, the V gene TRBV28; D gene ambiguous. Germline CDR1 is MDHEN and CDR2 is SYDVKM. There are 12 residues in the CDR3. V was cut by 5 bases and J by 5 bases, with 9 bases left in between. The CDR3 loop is CASSPLGYGYTF. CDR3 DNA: TGTGCCAGCAGTCCCCTGGGGTATGGCTACACCTTC.

CDR3 coding DNA: TGTGCCAGCAGGGGGGCCACTGAAGCTTTCTTT. It yields the protein CASRGATEAFF. The chain employs TRBV6-4 and TRBJ1-1; TRBD1 might be the D (6 bases). V was clipped by 6 bases and J by 4 bases, with 6 bases between them. The germline CDR1 and CDR2 sequences are MRHNA and SNTAGT. CDR3 length: 11 residues.

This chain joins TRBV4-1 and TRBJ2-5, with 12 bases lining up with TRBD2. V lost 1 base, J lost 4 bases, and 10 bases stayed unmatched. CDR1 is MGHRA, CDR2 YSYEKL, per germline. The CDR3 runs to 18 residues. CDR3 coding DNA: TGCGCCAGCAGCCAAGTACTAGCGGGAGGTTTGGGCGGAGAGACCCAGTACTTC. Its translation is CASSQVLAGGLGGETQYF.

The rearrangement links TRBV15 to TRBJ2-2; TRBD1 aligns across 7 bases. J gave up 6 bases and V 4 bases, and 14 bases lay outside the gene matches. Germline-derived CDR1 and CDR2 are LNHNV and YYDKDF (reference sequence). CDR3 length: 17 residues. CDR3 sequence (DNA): TGTGCCACCAGCAAAGACCTCGCGACAGGGCGGGCCGGGGAGCTGTTTTTT. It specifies CATSKDLATGRAGELFF.

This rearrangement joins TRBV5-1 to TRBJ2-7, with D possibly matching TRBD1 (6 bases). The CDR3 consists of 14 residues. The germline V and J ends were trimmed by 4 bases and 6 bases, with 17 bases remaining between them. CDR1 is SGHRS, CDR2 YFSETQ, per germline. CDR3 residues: CASSEQGAGGEQYF. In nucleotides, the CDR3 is TGCGCCAGCAGCGAACAGGGAGCTGGGGGCGAGCAGTACTTC.

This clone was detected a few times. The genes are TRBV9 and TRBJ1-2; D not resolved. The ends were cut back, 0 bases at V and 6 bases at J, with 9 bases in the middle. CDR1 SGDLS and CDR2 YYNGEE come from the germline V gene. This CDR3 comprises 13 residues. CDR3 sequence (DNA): TGTGCCAGCAGCGTAGTCCCGGCGAATGGCTACACCTTC. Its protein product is CASSVVPANGYTF.

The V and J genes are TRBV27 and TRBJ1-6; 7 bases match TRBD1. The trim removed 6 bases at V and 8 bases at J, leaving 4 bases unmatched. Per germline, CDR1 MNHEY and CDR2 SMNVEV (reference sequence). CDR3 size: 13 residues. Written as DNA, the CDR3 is TGTGCCAGCAGGGACAGGCGGGATTCACCCCTCCACTTT. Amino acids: CASRDRRDSPLHF.

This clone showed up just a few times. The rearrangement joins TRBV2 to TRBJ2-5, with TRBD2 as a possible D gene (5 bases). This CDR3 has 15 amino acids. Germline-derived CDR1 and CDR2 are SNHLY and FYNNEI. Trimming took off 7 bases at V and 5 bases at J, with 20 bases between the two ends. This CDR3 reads CASTGSVQRLETQYF. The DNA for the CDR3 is TGTGCCAGCACGGGGAGCGTGCAGCGGCTGGAGACCCAGTACTTC.

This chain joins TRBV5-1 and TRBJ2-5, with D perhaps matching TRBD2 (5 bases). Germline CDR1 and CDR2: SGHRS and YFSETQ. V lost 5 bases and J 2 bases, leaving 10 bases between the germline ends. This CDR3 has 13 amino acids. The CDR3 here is CASSPGEQETQYF. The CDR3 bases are TGCGCCAGCAGTCCCGGGGAGCAAGAGACCCAGTACTTC.